This section outlines one TCR beta chain sequence together with its context. Its specificity is unknown. The sample comes from a study of monozygotic twins with inflammatory bowel disease. This CDR3 has 14 residues. Germline lookup yields CDR1 SGDLS and CDR2 YYNGEE. With about 15 and 9 cycles respectively, two nested PCRs were carried out on TCRalpha and TCRbeta cDNA. Using the 5' RACE reads, TCRdb records one entry per CDR3 protein without DNA. In total, the table holds 120,000 to 150,000 distinct CDR3 sequences. General study results and limits: There was no way to distinguish the different T cell subtypes.

Specimen: blood. V is TRBV9 and J is TRBJ1-1; TCRdb lists TRBD1, though no DNA is available to test this call. The sequence was collected from a human donor with ulcerative colitis or Crohn's disease, or a healthy co-twin of an affected twin (not recorded which). CDR3 sequence: CASSVEGASTEAFF.